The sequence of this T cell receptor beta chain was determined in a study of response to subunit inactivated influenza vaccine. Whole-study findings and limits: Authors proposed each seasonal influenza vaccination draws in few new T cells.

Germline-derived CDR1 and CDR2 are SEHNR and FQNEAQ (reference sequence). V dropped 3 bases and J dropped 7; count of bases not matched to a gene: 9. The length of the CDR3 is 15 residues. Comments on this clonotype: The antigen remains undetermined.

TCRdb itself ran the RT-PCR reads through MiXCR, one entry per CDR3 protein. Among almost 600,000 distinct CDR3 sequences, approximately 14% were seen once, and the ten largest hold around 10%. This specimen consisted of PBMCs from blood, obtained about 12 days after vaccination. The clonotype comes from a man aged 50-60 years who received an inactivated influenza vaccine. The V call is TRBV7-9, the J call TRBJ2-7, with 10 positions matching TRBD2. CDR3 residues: CASSLLLAGNYEQYF. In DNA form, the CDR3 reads TGTGCCAGCAGCTTGTTACTAGCGGGAAACTATGAGCAGTACTTC.